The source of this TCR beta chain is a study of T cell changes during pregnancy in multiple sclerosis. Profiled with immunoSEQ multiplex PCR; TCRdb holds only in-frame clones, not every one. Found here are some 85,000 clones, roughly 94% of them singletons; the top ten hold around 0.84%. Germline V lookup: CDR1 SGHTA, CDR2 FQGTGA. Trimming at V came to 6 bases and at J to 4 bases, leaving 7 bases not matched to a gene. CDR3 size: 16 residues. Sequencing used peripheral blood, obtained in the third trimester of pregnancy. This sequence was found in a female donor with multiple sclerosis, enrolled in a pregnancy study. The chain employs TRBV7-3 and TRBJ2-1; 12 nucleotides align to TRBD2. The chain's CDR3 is CASRRTSGTRYNEQFF. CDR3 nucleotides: TGTGCCAGCAGACGGACTAGCGGGACTAGATACAATGAGCAGTTCTTC.